One and the same sample provided the 15 T cell receptor beta chains below, sequenced in a study of regulatory T cells in long-lasting Graves disease. Library construction for TCR beta used iRepertoire HTBI primers and Arm-PCR of CDR3 regions. TCRdb used MiXCR to reprocess the multiplex PCR reads, holding one entry per CDR3 protein. The table lists 450,000 to 650,000 distinct CDR3 sequences, more than 15% of them singletons. Regarding time point: newly diagnosed GD, antithyroid drugs for less than 3 months. PBMCs were the source of the RNA used for TCR sequencing. These records were also assigned to another study, of T cells in Graves' hyperthyroidism and ophthalmopathy.

The starting material was peripheral blood mononuclear cells (PBMCs), obtained at new diagnosis, from a patient treated with antithyroid drugs. The receptors stem from a woman aged 40-60 years with Graves disease.

This chain uses TRBV6-2 or TRBV6-3 with TRBJ1-6, with D possibly TRBD1 on 5 matching bases. From germline, CDR1 is MNHEY and CDR2 SVGEGT. The CDR3 is made up of 14 amino acids. The V end was cut by 5 bases, the J end by 10 bases, with 15 bases between. This chain's CDR3 is CASSERGVASPLHF. The CDR3 nucleotides read TGTGCCAGCAGTGAACGGGGGGTGGCATCACCCCTCCACTTT.

In this sample, this clonotype turned up many times. This chain connects TRBV6-9 to TRBJ2-5, with D hard to call. The CDR3 sequence is 13 residues long. Trimming shortened V by 3 bases and J by 4 bases, and 9 bases separated the two germline ends. Germline assignment: CDR1 MNHGY and CDR2 SVAAGI. The CDR3 is CASSYVSRETQYF. The CDR3 DNA reads as TGTGCCAGCAGTTACGTGAGTCGAGAGACCCAGTACTTC.

Concerning this clonotype itself: A far larger clone is a single base away, which makes a read error likely. The chain uses TRBV2 and TRBJ1-4, with TRBD1 matching over 7 bases. J lost 8 bases, V lost 6 bases, and 9 bases had no gene match. This CDR3 has 14 amino acids. The germline gives CDR1 SNHLY, CDR2 FYNNEI. CDR3 sequence reads: CASRSGGGREKLFF. In DNA, the CDR3 is TGTGCCAGCAGGTCAGGGGGAGGACGGGAAAAACTGTTTTTT.

This clonotype was seen ten or more times. The rearrangement joins TRBV13 to TRBJ2-1; 9 nucleotides line up with TRBD2. The V segment lost 3 bases and the J segment 6 bases; nucleotides outside the gene matches: 6. From germline, CDR1 is PRHDT and CDR2 FYEKMQ (reference sequence). The CDR3 has 15 amino acids. The CDR3 DNA follows: TGTGCCAGCAGCTTCGTAGCGGGGGCGGGCAATGAGCAGTTCTTC. As protein: CASSFVAGAGNEQFF.

This clonotype was seen many times. The chain combines TRBV18 with TRBJ2-7; 7 positions agree with TRBD1. The J segment lost 5 bases and the V segment lost 3 bases, leaving 7 bases of the junction unmatched. This CDR3 comprises 14 residues. CDR1 is KGHSH, CDR2 LQKENI, per germline. CDR3 sequence reads: CASSPGTESHEQYF. CDR3 nucleotides: TGTGCCAGCTCACCCGGGACAGAGTCCCACGAGCAGTACTTC.

This clonotype was seen ten or more times. In nucleotides, the CDR3 is TGTGCCAGCAGTTACAGGGGGAACACTGAAGCTTTCTTT. Its translation: CASSYRGNTEAFF. The chain employs TRBV6-5 and TRBJ1-1; possibly TRBD1 for D (5 bases). Germline V gene sequence: CDR1 MNHEY, CDR2 SVGAGI. The CDR3 sequence is 13 residues long. Trimming pared 2 bases from V and 1 base from J, leaving 5 bases between.

The V call is TRBV3-1, the J call TRBJ2-1, with unresolved D. The CDR3 consists of 14 residues. V lost 5 bases and J lost 2, with 10 bases in between. The germline V gene has CDR1 LGHDT and CDR2 YNNKEL (reference sequence). The CDR3 loop is CASSVATAYNEQFF. In DNA, the CDR3 is TGTGCCAGCAGCGTCGCGACGGCCTACAATGAGCAGTTCTTC.

This clonotype was seen ten or more times. The rearrangement joins TRBV6-5 to TRBJ1-6, with TRBD1 matching 8 bases. The ends lost 1 base at V and 10 bases at J; junction bases unmatched: 6. CDR1 is MNHEY, CDR2 SVGAGI, per germline. The length of the CDR3 is 15 residues. This CDR3 reads CASSYFDRGRSPLHF. The CDR3, as DNA: TGTGCCAGCAGTTACTTCGACAGGGGAAGGTCACCCCTCCACTTT.

Ten or more counts support this clonotype. V gene TRBV6-1 combines with J gene TRBJ1-2; possibly TRBD1 for D (5 bases). The CDR3 extends over 12 amino acids. Per the germline V gene, CDR1 is MNHNS and CDR2 is SASEGT. Trimming took off 8 bases at V and 8 bases at J, with 15 bases between the two ends. CDR3 DNA sequence: TGTGCCAGCTCGGTAGTGGGACGAGGCTACACCTTC. This gives the protein CASSVVGRGYTF.

The chain couples TRBV4-1 to TRBJ2-3; D gene ambiguous. The V end lost 2 bases, the J end lost 1 base, and 4 bases lay between the germline ends. The CDR3 runs 13 residues. The germline V gene encodes CDR1 MGHRA and CDR2 YSYEKL. CDR3 loop: CASSQSGTDTQYF. CDR3 nucleotides: TGCGCCAGCAGCCAATCCGGCACAGATACGCAGTATTTT.

This clonotype was seen only a few times. The chain joins TRBV5-1 to TRBJ2-3, with 10 bases identical to TRBD2. The CDR3 loop spans 17 amino acids. Germline CDR1 is SGHRS and CDR2 is YFSETQ. After removal of 4 bases from V and 2 bases from J, the junction contained 10 bases not matched to a gene. DNA of the CDR3: TGCGCCAGCAGCAGGACTAGCGGCGGCCTATACACAGATACGCAGTATTTT. It encodes CASSRTSGGLYTDTQYF. Full variable domain (missing parts from reference TRBV5-1 and TRBJ2-3): KAGVTQTPRYLIKTRGQQVTLSCSPISGHRSVSWYQQTPGQGLQFLFEYFSETQRNKGNFPGRFSGRQFSNSRSEMNVSTLELGDSALYLCASSRTSGGLYTDTQYFGPGTRLTVL.

This clonotype was counted between two and nine times. This rearrangement joins TRBV12-3 or TRBV12-4 to TRBJ2-6, with D maybe TRBD2 (7 bases). The V gene lost 4 bases and the J gene lost 1 base, with 14 bases spanning the gap. This CDR3 is built from 17 residues. CDR3 DNA: TGTGCCAGCAGTTGGGGAGGGGGGATATCTGGGGCCAACGTCCTGACTTTC. It translates to CASSWGGGISGANVLTF.

This clonotype has just a few counts. The chain links TRBV12-3 or TRBV12-4 to TRBJ1-1; D remains unclear. The CDR3 extends over 12 amino acids. V was clipped by 5 bases and J by 10 bases, with 14 bases between them. CDR3 loop: CASSADYSSAFF. For the CDR3, the DNA is TGTGCCAGCAGTGCCGACTACTCCTCAGCTTTCTTT.

CDR3 nucleotides: TGTGCCAGCAGCTTATTGAGGGGGCGGAACAATGAGCAGTTCTTC. Translating gives CASSLLRGRNNEQFF. This rearrangement joins TRBV3-1 to TRBJ2-1; 7 bases align to TRBD1. Germline V lookup: CDR1 LGHDT, CDR2 YNNKEL (reference sequence). The CDR3 length is 15 residues. V was clipped by 5 bases and J by 5 bases; unmatched bases: 9.

J is TRBJ2-5 and V is TRBV7-9; D is possibly TRBD1 (5 bases). Trimming stripped 6 bases from V and 5 bases from J, with 16 bases between. Germline CDR1 is SEHNR and CDR2 is FQNEAQ (reference sequence). This CDR3 spans 14 amino acids. CDR3 residues: CASRSGGRVETQYF. CDR3 in DNA: TGTGCCAGCAGAAGTGGTGGCAGGGTTGAGACCCAGTACTTC. Variable domain in full (rest from reference TRBV7-9 and TRBJ2-5): DTGVSQNPRHKITKRGQNVTFRCDPISEHNRLYWYRQTLGQGPEFLTYFQNEAQLEKSRLLSDRFSAERPKGSFSTLEIQRTEQGDSAMYLCASRSGGRVETQYFGPGTRLLVL.